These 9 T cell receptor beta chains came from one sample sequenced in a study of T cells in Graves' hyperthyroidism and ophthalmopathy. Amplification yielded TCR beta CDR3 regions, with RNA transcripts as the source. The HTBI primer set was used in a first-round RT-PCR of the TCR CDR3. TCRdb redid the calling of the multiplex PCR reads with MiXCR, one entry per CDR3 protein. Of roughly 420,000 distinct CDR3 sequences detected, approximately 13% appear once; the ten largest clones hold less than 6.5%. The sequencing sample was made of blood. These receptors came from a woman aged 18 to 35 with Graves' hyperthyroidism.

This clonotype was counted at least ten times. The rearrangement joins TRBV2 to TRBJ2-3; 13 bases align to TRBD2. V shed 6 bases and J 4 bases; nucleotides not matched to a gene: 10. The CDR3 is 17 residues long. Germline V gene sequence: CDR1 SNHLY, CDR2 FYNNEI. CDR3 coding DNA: TGTGCCAGCAGAGGACTAGCGGGAGTTTTCTCGTCAGATACGCAGTATTTT. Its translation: CASRGLAGVFSSDTQYF.

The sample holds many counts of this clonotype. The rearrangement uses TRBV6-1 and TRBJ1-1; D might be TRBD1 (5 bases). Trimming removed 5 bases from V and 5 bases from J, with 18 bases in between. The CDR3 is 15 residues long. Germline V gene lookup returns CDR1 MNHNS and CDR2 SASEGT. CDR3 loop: CASSRSGSPWTEAFF. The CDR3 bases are TGTGCCAGCAGTCGGTCAGGGAGCCCGTGGACTGAAGCTTTCTTT.

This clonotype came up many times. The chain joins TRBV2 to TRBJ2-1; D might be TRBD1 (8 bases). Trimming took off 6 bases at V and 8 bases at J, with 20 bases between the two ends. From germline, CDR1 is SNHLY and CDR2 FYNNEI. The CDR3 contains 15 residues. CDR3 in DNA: TGTGCCAGCAGAGTACAGGGGGGGTCGGACGATGAGCAGTTCTTC. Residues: CASRVQGGSDDEQFF.

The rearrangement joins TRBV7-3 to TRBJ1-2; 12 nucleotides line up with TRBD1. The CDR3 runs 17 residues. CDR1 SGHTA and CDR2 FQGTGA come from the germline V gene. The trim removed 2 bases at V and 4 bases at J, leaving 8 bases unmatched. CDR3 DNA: TGTGCCAGCAGCTTAGGCCCCCGGGACAGGGGGCTCTATGGCTACACCTTC. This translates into CASSLGPRDRGLYGYTF.

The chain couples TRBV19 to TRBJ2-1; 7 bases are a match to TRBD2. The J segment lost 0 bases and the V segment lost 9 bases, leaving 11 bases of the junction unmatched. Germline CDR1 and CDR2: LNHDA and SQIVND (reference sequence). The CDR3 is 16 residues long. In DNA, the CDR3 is TGTGCCAGCCAAAGCGGGGCCCCAAGCTCCTACAATGAGCAGTTCTTC. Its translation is CASQSGAPSSYNEQFF.

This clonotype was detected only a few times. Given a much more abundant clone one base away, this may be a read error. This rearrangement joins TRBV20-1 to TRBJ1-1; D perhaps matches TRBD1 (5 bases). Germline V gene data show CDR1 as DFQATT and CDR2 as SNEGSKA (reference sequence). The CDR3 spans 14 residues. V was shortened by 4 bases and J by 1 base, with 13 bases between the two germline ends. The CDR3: CSAKGRGQNTEAFF. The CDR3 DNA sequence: TGCAGTGCTAAGGGGCGGGGCCAGAACACTGAAGCTTTCTTT.

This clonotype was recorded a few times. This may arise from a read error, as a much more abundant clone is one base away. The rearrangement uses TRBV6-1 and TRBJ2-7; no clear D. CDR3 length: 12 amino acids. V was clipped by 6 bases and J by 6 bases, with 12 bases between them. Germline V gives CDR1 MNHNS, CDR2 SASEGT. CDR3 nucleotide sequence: TGTGCCAGCAGGATAGGTCTTGGCGAGCAGTACTTC. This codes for CASRIGLGEQYF.

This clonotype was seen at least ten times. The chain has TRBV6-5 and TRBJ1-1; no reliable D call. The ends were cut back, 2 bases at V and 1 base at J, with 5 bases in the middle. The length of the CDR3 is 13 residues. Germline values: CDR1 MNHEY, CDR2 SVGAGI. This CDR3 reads CASSYAKNTEAFF. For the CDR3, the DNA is TGTGCCAGCAGTTACGCTAAGAACACTGAAGCTTTCTTT.

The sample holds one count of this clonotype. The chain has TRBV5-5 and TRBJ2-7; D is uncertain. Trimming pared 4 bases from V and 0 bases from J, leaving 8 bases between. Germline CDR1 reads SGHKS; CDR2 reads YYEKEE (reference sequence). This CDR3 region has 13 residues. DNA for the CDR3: TGTGCCAGCAGCCCCCCGCACTCCTACGAGCAGTACTTC. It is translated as CASSPPHSYEQYF. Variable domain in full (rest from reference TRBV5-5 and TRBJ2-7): DAGVTQSPTHLIKTRGQQVTLRCSPISGHKSVSWYQQVLGQGPQFIFQYYEKEERGRGNFPDRFSARQFPNYSSELNVNALLLGDSALYLCASSPPHSYEQYFGPGTRLTVT.